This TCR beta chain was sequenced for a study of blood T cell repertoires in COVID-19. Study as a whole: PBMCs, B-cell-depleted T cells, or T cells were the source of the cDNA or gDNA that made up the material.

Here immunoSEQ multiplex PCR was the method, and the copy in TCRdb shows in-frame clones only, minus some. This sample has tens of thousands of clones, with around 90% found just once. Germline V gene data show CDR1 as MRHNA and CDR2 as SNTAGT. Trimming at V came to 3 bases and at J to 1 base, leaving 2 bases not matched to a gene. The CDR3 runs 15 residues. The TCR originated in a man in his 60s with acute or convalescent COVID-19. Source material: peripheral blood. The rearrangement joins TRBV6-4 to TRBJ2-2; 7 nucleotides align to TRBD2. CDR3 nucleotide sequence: TGTGCCAGCAGTGAAGTAGCGGGGAACACCGGGGAGCTGTTTTTT. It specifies CASSEVAGNTGELFF.